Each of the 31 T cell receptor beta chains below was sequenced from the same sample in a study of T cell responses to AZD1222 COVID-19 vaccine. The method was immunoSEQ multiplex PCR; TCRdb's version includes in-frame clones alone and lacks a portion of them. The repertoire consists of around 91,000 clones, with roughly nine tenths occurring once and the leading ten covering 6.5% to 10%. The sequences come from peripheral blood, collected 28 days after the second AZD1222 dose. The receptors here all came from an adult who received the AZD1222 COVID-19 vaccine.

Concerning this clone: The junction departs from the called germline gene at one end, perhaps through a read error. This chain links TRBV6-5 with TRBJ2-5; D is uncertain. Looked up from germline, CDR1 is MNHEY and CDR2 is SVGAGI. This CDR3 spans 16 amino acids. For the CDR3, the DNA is TGTGCCAGCAGTTACGGATCATGGTCCAACCAAGAAACCCAGTACTTC. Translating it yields CASSYGSWSNQETQYF.

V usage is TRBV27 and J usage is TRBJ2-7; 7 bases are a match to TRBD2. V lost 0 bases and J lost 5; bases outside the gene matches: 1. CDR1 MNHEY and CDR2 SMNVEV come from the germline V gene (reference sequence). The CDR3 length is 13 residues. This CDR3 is CASSLSSGNEQYF. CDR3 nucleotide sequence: TGTGCCAGCAGTTTATCGAGCGGGAACGAGCAGTACTTC.

Written as DNA, the CDR3 is TGTGCCAGCAGTTTGGTGGCAACCAAAAACATTCAGTACTTC. Translating it yields CASSLVATKNIQYF. The chain carries TRBV28 and TRBJ2-4, with D uncertain. The CDR3 totals 14 residues. The V gene's germline CDR1 is MDHEN and CDR2 SYDVKM. V was trimmed by 3 bases and J by 2 bases, leaving 8 bases between them.

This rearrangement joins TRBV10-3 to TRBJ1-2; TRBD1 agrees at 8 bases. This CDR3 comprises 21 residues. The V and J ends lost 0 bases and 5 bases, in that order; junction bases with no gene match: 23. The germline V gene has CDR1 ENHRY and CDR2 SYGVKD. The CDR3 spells CAISESIMGQGAQGGPYGYTF. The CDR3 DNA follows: TGTGCCATCAGTGAGTCAATTATGGGCCAGGGGGCGCAAGGTGGTCCGTATGGCTACACCTTC.

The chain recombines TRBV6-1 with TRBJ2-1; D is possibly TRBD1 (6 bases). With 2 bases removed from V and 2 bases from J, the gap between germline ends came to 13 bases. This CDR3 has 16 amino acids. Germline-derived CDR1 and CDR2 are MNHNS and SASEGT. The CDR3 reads CASSENHGTPYNEQFF. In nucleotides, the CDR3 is TGTGCCAGCAGTGAAAATCACGGGACACCCTACAATGAGCAGTTCTTC.

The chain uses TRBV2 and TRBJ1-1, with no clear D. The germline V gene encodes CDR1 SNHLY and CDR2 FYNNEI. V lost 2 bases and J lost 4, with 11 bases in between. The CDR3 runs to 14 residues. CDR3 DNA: TGTGCCAGCAGTGAAACCTGGATGGGCACTGAAGCTTTCTTT. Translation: CASSETWMGTEAFF.

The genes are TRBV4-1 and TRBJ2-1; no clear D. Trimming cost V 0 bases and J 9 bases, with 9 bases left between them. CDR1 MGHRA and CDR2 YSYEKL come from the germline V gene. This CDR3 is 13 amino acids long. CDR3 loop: CASSQDMEREQFF. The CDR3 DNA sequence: TGCGCCAGCAGCCAAGATATGGAGCGTGAGCAGTTCTTC.

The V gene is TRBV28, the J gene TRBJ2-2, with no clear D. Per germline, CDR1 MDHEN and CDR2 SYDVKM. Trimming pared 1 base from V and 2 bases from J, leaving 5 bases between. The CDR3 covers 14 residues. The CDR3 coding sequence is TGTGCCAGCAGTTTATTGGTAAACACCGGGGAGCTGTTTTTT. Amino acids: CASSLLVNTGELFF.

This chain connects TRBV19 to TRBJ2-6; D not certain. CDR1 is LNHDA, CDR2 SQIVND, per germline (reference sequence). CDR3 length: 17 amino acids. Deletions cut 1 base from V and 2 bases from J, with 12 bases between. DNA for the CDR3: TGTGCCAGTAGTATAGGCCCGACAATAGCTGGGGCCAACGTCCTGACTTTC. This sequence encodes CASSIGPTIAGANVLTF.

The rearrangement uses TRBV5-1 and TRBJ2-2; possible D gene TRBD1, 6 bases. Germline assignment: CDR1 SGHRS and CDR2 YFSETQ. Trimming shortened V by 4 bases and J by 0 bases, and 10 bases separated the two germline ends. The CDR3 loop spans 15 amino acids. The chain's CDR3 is CASSPGQTNTGELFF. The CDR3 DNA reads TGCGCCAGCAGCCCCGGACAGACGAACACCGGGGAGCTGTTTTTT. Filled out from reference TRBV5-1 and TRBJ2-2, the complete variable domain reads KAGVTQTPRYLIKTRGQQVTLSCSPISGHRSVSWYQQTPGQGLQFLFEYFSETQRNKGNFPGRFSGRQFSNSRSEMNVSTLELGDSALYLCASSPGQTNTGELFFGEGSRLTVL.

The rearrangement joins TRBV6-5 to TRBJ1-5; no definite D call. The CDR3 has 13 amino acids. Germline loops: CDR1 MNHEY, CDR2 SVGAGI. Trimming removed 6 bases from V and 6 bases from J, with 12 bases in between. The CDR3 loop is CASRAITAQPQHF. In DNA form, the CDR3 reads TGTGCCAGCAGGGCCATCACGGCTCAGCCCCAGCATTTT.

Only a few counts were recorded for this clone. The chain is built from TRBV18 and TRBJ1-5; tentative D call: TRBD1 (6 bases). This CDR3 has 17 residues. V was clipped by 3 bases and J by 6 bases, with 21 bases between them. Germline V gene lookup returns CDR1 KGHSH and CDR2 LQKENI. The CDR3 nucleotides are TGTGCCAGCTCACCTACAGGGCCCGGCGGATTGGGTCAGCCCCAGCATTTT. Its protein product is CASSPTGPGGLGQPQHF.

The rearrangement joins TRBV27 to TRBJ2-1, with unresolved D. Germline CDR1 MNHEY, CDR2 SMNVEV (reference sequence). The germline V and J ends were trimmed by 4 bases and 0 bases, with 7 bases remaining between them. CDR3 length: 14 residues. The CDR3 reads CASSSASSYNEQFF. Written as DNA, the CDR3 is TGTGCCAGCAGTTCGGCTAGCTCCTACAATGAGCAGTTCTTC.

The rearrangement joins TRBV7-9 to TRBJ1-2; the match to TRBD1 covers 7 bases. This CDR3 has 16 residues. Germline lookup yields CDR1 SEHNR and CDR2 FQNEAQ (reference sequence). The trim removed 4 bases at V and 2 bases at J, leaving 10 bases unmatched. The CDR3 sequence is CASSSYDREGNYGYTF. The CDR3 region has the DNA TGTGCCAGCAGCTCCTATGACAGGGAAGGCAACTATGGCTACACCTTC.

CDR3 region: CASSTTVGLAEQFF. The CDR3 bases are TGTGCCAGCAGTACCACGGTGGGACTAGCGGAGCAGTTCTTC. This chain uses TRBV28 with TRBJ2-1; the match to TRBD2 covers 10 bases. The germline gives CDR1 MDHEN, CDR2 SYDVKM. The CDR3 has 14 amino acids. Germline trimming cut 5 bases from V and 10 bases from J; bases unmatched to any gene: 8.

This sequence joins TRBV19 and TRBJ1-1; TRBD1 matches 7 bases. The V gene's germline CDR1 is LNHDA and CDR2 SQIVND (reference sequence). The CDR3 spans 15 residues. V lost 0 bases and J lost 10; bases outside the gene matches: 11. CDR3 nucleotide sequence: TGTGCCAGTAGTATAGATACAGGGACAGAGAAAGGAGCTTTCTTT. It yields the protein CASSIDTGTEKGAFF.

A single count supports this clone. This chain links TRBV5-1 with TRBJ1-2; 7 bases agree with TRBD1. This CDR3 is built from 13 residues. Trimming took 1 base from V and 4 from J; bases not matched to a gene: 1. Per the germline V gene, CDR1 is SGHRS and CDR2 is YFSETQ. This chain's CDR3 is CASSLSGGYGYTF. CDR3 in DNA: TGCGCCAGCAGCTTGTCAGGGGGCTATGGCTACACCTTC.

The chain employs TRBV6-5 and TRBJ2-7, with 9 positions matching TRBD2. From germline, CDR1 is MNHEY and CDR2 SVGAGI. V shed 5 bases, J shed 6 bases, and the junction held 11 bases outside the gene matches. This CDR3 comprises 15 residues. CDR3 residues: CASSIQPGLAREQYF. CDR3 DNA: TGTGCCAGCAGTATCCAGCCGGGACTAGCTCGCGAGCAGTACTTC.

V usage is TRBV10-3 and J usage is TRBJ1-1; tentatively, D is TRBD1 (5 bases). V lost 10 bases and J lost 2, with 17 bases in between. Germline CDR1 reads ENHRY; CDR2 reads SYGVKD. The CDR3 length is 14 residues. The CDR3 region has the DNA TGTGCCAGCAGAGTCGGGGGACTAAACACTGAAGCTTTCTTT. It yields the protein CASRVGGLNTEAFF.

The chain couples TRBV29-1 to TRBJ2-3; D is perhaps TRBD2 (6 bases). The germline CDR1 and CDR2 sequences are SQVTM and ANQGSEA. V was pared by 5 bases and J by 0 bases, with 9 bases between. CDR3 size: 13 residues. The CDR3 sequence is CSVLASSTDTQYF. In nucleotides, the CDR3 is TGCAGCGTTCTAGCGAGTAGCACAGATACGCAGTATTTT.

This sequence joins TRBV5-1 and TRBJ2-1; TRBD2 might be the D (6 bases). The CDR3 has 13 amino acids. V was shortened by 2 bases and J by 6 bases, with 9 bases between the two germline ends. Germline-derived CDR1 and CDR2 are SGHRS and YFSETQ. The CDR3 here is CASSLGTANEQFF. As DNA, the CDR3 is TGCGCCAGCAGCTTAGGGACTGCCAATGAGCAGTTCTTC.

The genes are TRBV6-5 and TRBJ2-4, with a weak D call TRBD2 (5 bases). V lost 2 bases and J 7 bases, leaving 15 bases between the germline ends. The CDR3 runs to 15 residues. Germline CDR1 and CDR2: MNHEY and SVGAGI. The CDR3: CASSYKSGPGNIQYF. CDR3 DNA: TGTGCCAGCAGTTACAAGTCCGGCCCGGGGAACATTCAGTACTTC.

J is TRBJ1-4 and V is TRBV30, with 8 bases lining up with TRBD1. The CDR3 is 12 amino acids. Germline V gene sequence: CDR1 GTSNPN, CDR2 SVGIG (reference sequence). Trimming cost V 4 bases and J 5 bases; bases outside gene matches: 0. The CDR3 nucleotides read TGTGCCTGGAACAGGGGGAATGAAAAACTGTTTTTT. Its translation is CAWNRGNEKLFF.

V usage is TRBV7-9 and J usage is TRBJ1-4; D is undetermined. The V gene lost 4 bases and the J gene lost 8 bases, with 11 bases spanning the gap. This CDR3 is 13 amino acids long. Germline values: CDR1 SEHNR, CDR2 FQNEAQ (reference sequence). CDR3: CASSSPAREKLFF. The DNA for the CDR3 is TGTGCCAGCAGCTCCCCCGCCAGGGAAAAACTGTTTTTT.

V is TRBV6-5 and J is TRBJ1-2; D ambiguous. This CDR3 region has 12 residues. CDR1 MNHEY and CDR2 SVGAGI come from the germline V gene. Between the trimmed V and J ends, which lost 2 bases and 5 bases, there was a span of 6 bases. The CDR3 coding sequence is TGTGCCAGCAGTTACCGAGGGTATGGCTACACCTTC. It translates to CASSYRGYGYTF.

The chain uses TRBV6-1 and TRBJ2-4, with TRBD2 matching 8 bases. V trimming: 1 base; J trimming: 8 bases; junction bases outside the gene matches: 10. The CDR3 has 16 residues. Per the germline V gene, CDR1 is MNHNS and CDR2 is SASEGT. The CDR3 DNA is TGTGCCAGCAGTGAAGGGCGGCAAGCGGGAGTGCACATTCAGTACTTC. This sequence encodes CASSEGRQAGVHIQYF.

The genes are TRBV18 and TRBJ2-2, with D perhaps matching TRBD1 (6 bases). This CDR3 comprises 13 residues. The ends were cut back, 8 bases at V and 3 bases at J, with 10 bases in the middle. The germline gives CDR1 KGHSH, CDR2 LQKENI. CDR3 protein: CASTNRDTGELFF. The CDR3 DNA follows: TGTGCCAGCACGAACAGGGACACCGGGGAGCTGTTTTTT. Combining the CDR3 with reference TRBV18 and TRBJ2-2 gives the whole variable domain NAGVMQNPRHLVRRRGQEARLRCSPMKGHSHVYWYRQLPEEGLKFMVYLQKENIIDESGMPKERFSAEFPKEGPSILRIQQVVRGDSAAYFCASTNRDTGELFFGEGSRLTVL.

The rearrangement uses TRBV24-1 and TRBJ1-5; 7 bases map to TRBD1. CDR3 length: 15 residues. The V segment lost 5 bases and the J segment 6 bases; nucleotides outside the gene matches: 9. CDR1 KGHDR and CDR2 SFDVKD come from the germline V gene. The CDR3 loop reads CATSGPSGGGQPQHF. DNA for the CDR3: TGTGCCACCAGTGGCCCCTCAGGGGGGGGTCAGCCCCAGCATTTT.

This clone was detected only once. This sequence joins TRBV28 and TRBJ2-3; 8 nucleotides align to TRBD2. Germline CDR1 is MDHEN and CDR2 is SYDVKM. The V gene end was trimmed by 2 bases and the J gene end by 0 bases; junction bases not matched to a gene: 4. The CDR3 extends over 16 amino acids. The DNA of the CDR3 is TGTGCCAGCAGTTTAAGGGCTAGCGGGAGCACAGATACGCAGTATTTT. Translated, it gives CASSLRASGSTDTQYF.

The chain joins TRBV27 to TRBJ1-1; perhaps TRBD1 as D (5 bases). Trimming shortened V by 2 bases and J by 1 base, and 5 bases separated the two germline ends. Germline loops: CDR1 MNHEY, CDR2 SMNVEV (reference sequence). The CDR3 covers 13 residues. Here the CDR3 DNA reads TGTGCCAGCAGTTTAAGGGGGAACACTGAAGCTTTCTTT. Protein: CASSLRGNTEAFF.

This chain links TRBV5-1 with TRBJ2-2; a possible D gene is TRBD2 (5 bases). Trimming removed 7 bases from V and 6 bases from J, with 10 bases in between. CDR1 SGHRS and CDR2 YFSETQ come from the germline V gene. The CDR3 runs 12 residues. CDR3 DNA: TGCGCCAGCTCCTACGGGGCCGGGGAGCTGTTTTTT. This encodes CASSYGAGELFF.